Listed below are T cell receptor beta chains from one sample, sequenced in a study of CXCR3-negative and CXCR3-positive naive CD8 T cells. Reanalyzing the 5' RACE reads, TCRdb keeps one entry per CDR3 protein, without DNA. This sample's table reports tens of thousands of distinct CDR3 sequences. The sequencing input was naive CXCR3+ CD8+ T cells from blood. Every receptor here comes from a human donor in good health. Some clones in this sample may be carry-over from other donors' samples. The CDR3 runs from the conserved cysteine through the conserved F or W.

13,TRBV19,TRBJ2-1,CAISTGPYNEQFF
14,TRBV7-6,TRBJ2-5,CASSLDRHQETQYF
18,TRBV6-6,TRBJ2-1,CASKQGLLGAIQYNEQFF
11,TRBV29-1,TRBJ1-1,CSVQGGSEAFF
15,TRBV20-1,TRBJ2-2,CSAILAGVYTGELFF
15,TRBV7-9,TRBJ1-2,CASSLARRVDYGYTF
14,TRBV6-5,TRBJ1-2,CASSYSTGNRGYTF
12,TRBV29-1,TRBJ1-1,CSVNREGTEAFF
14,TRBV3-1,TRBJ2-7,CASSQVDGDYEQYF
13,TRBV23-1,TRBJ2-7,CASSGQGSYEQYF
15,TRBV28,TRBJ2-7,CASSFWGTISYEQYF
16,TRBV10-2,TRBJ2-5,CASSLQLAGTQETQYF
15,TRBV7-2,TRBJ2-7,CASSLDGQISYEQYF
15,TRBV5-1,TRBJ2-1,CASLFGDRGYNEQFF